These T cell receptor beta chains were read from a single sample in a study of shared clonotypes between healthy human individuals. Some clones are missing from TCRdb's copy, which holds only in-frame ones; the method was immunoSEQ multiplex PCR. The sample carries a few million clones, roughly 93% recorded once. Sequencing input: naive CD4+ T cells from PBMCs. These receptors all come from a man younger than 30 in good health. Some clones in this sample may be carry-over from other donors' samples. Both conserved end residues are trimmed from each CDR3. The order of the fields is J gene, V gene, CDR3 protein.

j_call: TRBJ1-1
v_call: TRBV7-2
cdr3_aa: ASSLGGGLNTEAF

j_call: TRBJ2-7
v_call: TRBV5-1
cdr3_aa: ASSRDREAYEQY

j_call: TRBJ1-5
v_call: TRBV6-1
cdr3_aa: ASSDVTNQPQH

j_call: TRBJ2-3
v_call: TRBV4-3
cdr3_aa: ASSQDSGLAGVPPTDTQY

j_call: TRBJ1-5
v_call: TRBV19
cdr3_aa: ASKGLQPQH

j_call: TRBJ2-3
v_call: TRBV7-8
cdr3_aa: ASSFSPASGTDTQY

j_call: TRBJ2-1
v_call: TRBV7-2
cdr3_aa: ASSQGLAARYNEQF

j_call: TRBJ1-1
v_call: TRBV14
cdr3_aa: ASSQTNGERAF

j_call: TRBJ2-3
v_call: TRBV9
cdr3_aa: ASRPGTSGFGTDTQY

j_call: TRBJ1-1
v_call: TRBV7-3
cdr3_aa: ASSLGMNTEAF

j_call: TRBJ2-2
v_call: TRBV4-2
cdr3_aa: ASSPLTGELF

j_call: TRBJ2-2
v_call: TRBV4-1
cdr3_aa: ASSPRSAGELF

j_call: TRBJ2-1
v_call: TRBV7-3
cdr3_aa: ASSSSLADYNEQF

j_call: TRBJ2-5
v_call: TRBV4-1
cdr3_aa: ASSQDPREDETQY

j_call: TRBJ1-1
v_call: TRBV7-3
cdr3_aa: ASSLGRGETEAF

j_call: TRBJ2-5
v_call: TRBV28
cdr3_aa: ASSFGLGTQY

j_call: TRBJ1-1
v_call: TRBV28
cdr3_aa: ASSLAGSVVNTEAF

j_call: TRBJ2-7
v_call: TRBV7-2
cdr3_aa: ASSRFGAYEQY

j_call: TRBJ2-3
v_call: TRBV5-1
cdr3_aa: ASSLRSGPTSGSTDTQY

j_call: TRBJ1-2
v_call: TRBV28
cdr3_aa: ASSLSGRGRVLRMGYT

j_call: TRBJ1-1
v_call: TRBV14
cdr3_aa: ASSQGRVPNTEAF

j_call: TRBJ2-1
v_call: TRBV2
cdr3_aa: ASSPTSGRARDNEQF

j_call: TRBJ1-2
v_call: TRBV7-9
cdr3_aa: ASTPIDTYGYT

j_call: TRBJ2-1
v_call: TRBV6-1
cdr3_aa: AGRDYTGANEQF

j_call: TRBJ1-1
v_call: TRBV25-1
cdr3_aa: ASSPRGRGDTEAF

j_call: TRBJ2-5
v_call: TRBV5-1
cdr3_aa: ASAMAGQLQETQY

j_call: TRBJ2-7
v_call: TRBV28
cdr3_aa: ASSLAGGSYEQY

j_call: TRBJ2-1
v_call: TRBV10-1
cdr3_aa: ASSDAGTGFRDEQF